This T cell receptor beta chain was recovered during a study of liver allograft versus peripheral blood T cells. Study in general: What was compared were the T cell receptor repertoires in transplanted livers and those in the peripheral blood of recipients.

TCRdb fed the reads into MiXCR, producing one record per CDR3 protein. Among about 13,000 distinct CDR3 sequences listed, about 20% were seen once. Study conclusions and caveats: Liver allograft and peripheral blood T cell receptor repertoires reportedly differed.

Trimming pared 0 bases from V and 0 bases from J, leaving 17 bases between. The germline CDR1 and CDR2 sequences are LNHNV and YYDKDF (reference sequence). This CDR3 comprises 19 residues. This clonotype was counted at least ten times. Antigen: not known. V and J are TRBV15 and TRBJ1-4, with a tentative D call TRBD1 (5 bases). The source is a human patient who had a liver transplant. The graft donor may have given rise to some T cells. CDR3 protein: CATSRDRVGPRATNEKLFF. The CDR3, as DNA: TGTGCCACCAGCAGAGATCGTGTGGGACCCAGGGCAACTAATGAAAAACTGTTTTTT.